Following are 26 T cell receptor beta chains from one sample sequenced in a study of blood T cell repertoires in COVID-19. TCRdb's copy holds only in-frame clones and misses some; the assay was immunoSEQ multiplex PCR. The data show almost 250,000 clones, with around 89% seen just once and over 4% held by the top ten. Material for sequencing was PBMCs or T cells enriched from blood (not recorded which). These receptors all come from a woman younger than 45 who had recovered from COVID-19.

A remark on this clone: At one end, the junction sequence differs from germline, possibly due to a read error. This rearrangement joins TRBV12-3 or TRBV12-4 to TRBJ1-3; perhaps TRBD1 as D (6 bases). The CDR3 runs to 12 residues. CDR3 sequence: CASSTDRSRLHF. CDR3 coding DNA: TGTGCCAGCAGTACAGACAGGAGTAGGTTACATTTT.

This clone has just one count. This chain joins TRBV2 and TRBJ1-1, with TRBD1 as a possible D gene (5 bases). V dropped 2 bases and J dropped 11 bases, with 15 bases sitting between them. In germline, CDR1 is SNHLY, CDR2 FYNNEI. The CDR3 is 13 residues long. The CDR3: CASSELQGPWAFF. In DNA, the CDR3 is TGTGCCAGCAGTGAATTGCAGGGCCCATGGGCTTTCTTT.

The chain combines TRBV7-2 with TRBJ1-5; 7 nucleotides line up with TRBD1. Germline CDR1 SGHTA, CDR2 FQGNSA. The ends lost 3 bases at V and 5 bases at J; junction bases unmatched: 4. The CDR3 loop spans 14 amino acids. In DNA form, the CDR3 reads TGTGCCAGCAGCTTTCGACAGGGAGATCAGCCCCAGCATTTT. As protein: CASSFRQGDQPQHF.

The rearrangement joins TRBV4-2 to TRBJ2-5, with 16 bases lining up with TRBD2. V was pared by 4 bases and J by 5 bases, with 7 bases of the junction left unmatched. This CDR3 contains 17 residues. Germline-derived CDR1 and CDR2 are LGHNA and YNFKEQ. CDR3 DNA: TGTGCCAGCAGCCCGGGACTAGCGGGAGGGCCGGGGGAGACCCAGTACTTC. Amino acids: CASSPGLAGGPGETQYF.

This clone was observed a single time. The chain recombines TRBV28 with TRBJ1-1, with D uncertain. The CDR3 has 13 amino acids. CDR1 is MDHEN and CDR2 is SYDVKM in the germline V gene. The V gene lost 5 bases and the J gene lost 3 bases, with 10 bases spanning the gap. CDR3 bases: TGTGCCAGCAGTCCAAGCCGGGACACTGAAGCTTTCTTT. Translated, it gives CASSPSRDTEAFF.

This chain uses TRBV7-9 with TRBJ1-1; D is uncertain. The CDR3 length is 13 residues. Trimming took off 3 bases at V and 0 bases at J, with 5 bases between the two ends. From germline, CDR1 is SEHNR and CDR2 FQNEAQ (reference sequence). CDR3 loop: CASSFVMNTEAFF. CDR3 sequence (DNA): TGTGCCAGCAGCTTCGTAATGAACACTGAAGCTTTCTTT.

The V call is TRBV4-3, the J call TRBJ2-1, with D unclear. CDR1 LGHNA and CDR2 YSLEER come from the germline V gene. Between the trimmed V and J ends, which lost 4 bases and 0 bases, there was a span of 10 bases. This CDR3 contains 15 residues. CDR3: CASSRAPSSYNEQFF. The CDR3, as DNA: TGCGCCAGCAGCCGGGCTCCGAGCTCCTACAATGAGCAGTTCTTC.

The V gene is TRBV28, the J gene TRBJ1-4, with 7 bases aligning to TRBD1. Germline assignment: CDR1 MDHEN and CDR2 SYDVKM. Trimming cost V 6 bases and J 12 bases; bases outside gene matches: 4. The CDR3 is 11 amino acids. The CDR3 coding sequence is TGTGCCAGCAGATCCGACAGGGAACTGTTTTTT. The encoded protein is CASRSDRELFF.

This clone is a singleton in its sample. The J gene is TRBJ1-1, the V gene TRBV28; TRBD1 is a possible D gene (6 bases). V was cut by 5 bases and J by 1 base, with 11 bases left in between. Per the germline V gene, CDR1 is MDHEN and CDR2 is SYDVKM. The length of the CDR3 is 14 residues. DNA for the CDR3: TGTGCCAGCAGTACGGACAGAGAGAACACTGAAGCTTTCTTT. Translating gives CASSTDRENTEAFF.

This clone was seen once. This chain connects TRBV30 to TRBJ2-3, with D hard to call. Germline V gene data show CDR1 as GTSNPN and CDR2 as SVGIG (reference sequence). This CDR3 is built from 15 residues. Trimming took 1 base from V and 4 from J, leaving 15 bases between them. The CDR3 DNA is TGTGCCTGGAGTGGCAAGAGTCCCTCCCCAGATACGCAGTATTTT. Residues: CAWSGKSPSPDTQYF.

The CDR3: CASSSGTGVHGYTF. In DNA form, the CDR3 reads TGTGCCAGCAGTTCCGGGACAGGGGTACATGGCTACACCTTC. This rearrangement joins TRBV27 to TRBJ1-2; 10 nucleotides match TRBD1. CDR1 is MNHEY, CDR2 SMNVEV, per germline (reference sequence). The CDR3 is 14 amino acids. V shed 4 bases, J shed 6 bases, and the junction held 5 bases outside the gene matches.

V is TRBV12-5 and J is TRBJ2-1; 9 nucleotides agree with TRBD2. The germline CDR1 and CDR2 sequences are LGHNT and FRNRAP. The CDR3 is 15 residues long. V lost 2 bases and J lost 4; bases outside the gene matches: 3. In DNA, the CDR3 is TGTGCTAGTGGTTTGATGGCGGGAGGGTACAATGAGCAGTTCTTC. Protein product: CASGLMAGGYNEQFF.

The DNA of the CDR3 is TGTGCCAGCAGCTTAGAGCAAAATGAGCAGTTCTTC. The encoded protein is CASSLEQNEQFF. The V gene is TRBV7-3, the J gene TRBJ2-1; D not certain. V gave up 2 bases and J gave up 7 bases, with 6 bases separating them. Germline V gene lookup returns CDR1 SGHTA and CDR2 FQGTGA. The CDR3 runs 12 residues.

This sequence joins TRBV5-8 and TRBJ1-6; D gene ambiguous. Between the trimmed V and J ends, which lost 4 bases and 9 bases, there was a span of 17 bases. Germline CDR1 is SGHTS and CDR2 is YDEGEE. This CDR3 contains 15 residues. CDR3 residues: CASSGIHRGGSPLHF. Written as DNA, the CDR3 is TGTGCCAGCAGCGGAATACATAGAGGAGGTTCACCCCTCCACTTT.

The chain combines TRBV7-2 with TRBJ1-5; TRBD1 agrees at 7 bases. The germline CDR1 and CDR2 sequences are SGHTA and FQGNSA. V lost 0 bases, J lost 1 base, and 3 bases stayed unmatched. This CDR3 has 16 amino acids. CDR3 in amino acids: CASSLAGGKSNQPQHF. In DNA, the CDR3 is TGTGCCAGCAGCTTAGCAGGGGGCAAGAGCAATCAGCCCCAGCATTTT.

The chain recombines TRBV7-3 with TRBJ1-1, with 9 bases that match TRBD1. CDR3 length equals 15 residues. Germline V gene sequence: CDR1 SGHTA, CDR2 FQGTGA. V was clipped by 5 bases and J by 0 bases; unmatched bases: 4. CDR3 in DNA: TGTGCCAGCAGCCCAGGACAGGGGATGAACACTGAAGCTTTCTTT. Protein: CASSPGQGMNTEAFF.

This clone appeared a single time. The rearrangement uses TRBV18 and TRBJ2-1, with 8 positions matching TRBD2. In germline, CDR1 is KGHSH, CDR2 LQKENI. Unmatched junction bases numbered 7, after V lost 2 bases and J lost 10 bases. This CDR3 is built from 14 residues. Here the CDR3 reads CASSPFREGGEQFF. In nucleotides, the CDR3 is TGTGCCAGCTCACCATTCCGGGAGGGTGGGGAGCAGTTCTTC.

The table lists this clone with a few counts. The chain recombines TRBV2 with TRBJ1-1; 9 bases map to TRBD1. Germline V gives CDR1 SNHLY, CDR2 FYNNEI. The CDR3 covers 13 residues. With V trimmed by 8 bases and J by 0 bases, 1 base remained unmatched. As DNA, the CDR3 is TGTGCCAGCGGGACAGGGTTGAACACTGAAGCTTTCTTT. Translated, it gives CASGTGLNTEAFF.

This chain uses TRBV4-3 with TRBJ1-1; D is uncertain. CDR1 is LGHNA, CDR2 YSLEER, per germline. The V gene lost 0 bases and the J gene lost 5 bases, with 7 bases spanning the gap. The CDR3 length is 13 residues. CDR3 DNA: TGCGCCAGCAGCCAAGAGATGGAGACTGAAGCTTTCTTT. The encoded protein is CASSQEMETEAFF.

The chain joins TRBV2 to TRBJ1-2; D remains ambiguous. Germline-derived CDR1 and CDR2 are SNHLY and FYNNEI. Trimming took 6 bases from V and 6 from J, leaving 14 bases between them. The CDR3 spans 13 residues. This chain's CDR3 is CASREAPGNGYTF. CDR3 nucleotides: TGTGCCAGCAGGGAGGCCCCGGGGAATGGCTACACCTTC.

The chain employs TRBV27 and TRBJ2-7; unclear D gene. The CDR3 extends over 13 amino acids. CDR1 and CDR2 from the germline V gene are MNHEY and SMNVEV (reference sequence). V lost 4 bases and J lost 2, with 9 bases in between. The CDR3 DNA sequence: TGTGCCAGCAGTTCCTCAGAAACCTACGAGCAGTACTTC. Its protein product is CASSSSETYEQYF.

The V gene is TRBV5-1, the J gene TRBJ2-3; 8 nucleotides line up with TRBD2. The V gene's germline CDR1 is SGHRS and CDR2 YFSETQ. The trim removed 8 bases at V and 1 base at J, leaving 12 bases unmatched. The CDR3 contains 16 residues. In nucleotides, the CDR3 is TGCGCCAGTGGAATGACAACGACTAGCGGCACAGATACGCAGTATTTT. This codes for CASGMTTTSGTDTQYF. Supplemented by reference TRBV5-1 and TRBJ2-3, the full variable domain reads KAGVTQTPRYLIKTRGQQVTLSCSPISGHRSVSWYQQTPGQGLQFLFEYFSETQRNKGNFPGRFSGRQFSNSRSEMNVSTLELGDSALYLCASGMTTTSGTDTQYFGPGTRLTVL.

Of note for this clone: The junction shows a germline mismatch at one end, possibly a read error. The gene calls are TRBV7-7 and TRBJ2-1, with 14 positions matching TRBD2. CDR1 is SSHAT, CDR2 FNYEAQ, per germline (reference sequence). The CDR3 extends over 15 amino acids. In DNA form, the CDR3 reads TGTGCTAGCAGCCCCAAGGGACTAGCGGGAGATGAGCAGTTCTTC. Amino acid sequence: CASSPKGLAGDEQFF.

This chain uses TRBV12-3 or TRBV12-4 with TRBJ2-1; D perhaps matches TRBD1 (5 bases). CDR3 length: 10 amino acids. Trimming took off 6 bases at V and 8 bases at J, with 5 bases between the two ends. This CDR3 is CASRTDEQFF. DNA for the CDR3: TGTGCCAGCAGGACAGATGAGCAGTTCTTC.

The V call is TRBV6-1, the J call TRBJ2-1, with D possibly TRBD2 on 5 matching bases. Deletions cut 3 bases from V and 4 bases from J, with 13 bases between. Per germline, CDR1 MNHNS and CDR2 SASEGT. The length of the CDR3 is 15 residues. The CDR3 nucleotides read TGTGCCAGCAGTGACGCCGGGAACTTATACAATGAGCAGTTCTTC. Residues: CASSDAGNLYNEQFF.

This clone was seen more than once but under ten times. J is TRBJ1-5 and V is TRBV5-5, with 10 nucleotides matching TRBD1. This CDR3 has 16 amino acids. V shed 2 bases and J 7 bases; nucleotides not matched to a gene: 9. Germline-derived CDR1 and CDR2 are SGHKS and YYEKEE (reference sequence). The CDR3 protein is CASSFAGTGVGQPQHF. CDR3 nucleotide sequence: TGTGCCAGCAGCTTCGCCGGGACAGGGGTAGGGCAGCCCCAGCATTTT.